This T cell receptor (beta chain) was captured by sequencing in a study of blood T cell repertoires in COVID-19 (dated by TCRdb to the early 2020s). Study-wide context: The collaborator samples originated in the United States, Italy and Spain and spanned the acute and convalescent phases of COVID-19. The material from the prospective study consisted of cDNA or gDNA derived from T cells, B-cell-depleted T cells, or PBMCs. Subjects who had been exposed to COVID-19, were actively infected with it, or had recovered from it provided the deeply sampled blood TCRbeta repertoires that made up the dataset. The repertoires were made available in a free public database intended to serve as a resource for research on the immune response to SARS-CoV-2. The samples were drawn from the first 160 participants of the ongoing ImmuneRACE study and from some 1,300 subjects provided by 6 global collaborators. Nearly every sample came with metadata listing a de-identified subject ID, COVID-19 status, age in years and sex. Where HLA class I and class II types were available, the types were taken from metadata supplied by the sample provider, not from assay-based typing. Study-wide conclusions, independent of this receptor: The quantity of clinical and demographic metadata differed by source and by participant and was supplied without curation.

TCRbeta CDR3 regions were amplified from genomic DNA by means of the immunoSEQ Assay, a bias-controlled multiplex PCR. In the source study's methods: Nucleated cell counts per sample were estimated from amplification of reference gene primers within the assay. To quantify the absolute abundance of each unique TCRbeta CDR3 rearrangement, sequence reads were collapsed and filtered. For each sample, productive Simpson clonality was calculated as the square root of Simpson's diversity index across productive rearrangements. The clones in this table, taken by TCRdb from immuneACCESS, are in-frame only. Not every clone is retained; where verified, under half of the shortfall comes from an unresolved V gene, and the cause of the rest is unknown. For V, J and clone size, that table is used; D and trimming come from the DNA. The sample yields 260,000 or so clones; roughly four fifths were counted once. About 4.4% of the sample goes to the ten largest clones.

There are 18 amino acids in the CDR3, from cysteine to phenylalanine inclusive. Here the CDR3 DNA is all that survives: 54 bases in frame from base 1. V and J are trimmed by 4 bases and 2 bases, and the gene matches miss 8 bases of the junction. CDR1 and CDR2 are drawn from the germline V gene (reference sequence): LNHNV, YYDKDF. Worth noting for this clone: Its antigen is unknown. The record has no base qualities; no much larger clone is one base away.

Collaborating institutions collected whole blood in K2EDTA tubes following their own protocols. For TCRbeta analysis, collaborators shipped samples as frozen whole blood, isolated PBMCs, or DNA extracted from either of those sample types. The material sequenced was peripheral blood. In this chain, TRBV15 is recombined with TRBJ2-5; 15 nucleotides in the junction match TRBD2. The sequence was collected from a woman in her seventies with acute or convalescent COVID-19. The CDR3 reads as follows: CATSTWGTSGGNQETQYF. The nucleotide sequence is given as TGTGCCACCAGCACCTGGGGGACTAGCGGGGGGAATCAAGAGACCCAGTACTTC.